The rows below give T cell receptor beta chains drawn from one sample of a study of blood T cell repertoires in COVID-19. Clones were sequenced by immunoSEQ multiplex PCR, and TCRdb holds only the in-frame ones, with some missing. This sample has about half a million clones; over 75% occur once, and the top ten carry more than 3%. The specimen was peripheral blood. Receptors were obtained from a human donor in a cohort sampled during active COVID-19. CDR3s include the opening cysteine and the closing phenylalanine or tryptophan. A D gene is named only where the DNA matches it firmly.

d_call j_call v_call cdr3_aa cdr3_nt
. TRBJ2-3 TRBV2 CARDSPSGTQYF TGTGCACGGGACTCCCCTTCGGGTACGCAGTATTTT
. TRBJ2-7 TRBV15 CATSRGPVGGSYEQYF TGTGCCACCAGCAGAGGGCCTGTGGGGGGTTCCTACGAGCAGTACTTC
TRBD1 TRBJ2-1 TRBV19 CASSPRTGTTYNEQFF TGTGCCAGTAGTCCCAGGACAGGGACAACCTACAATGAGCAGTTCTTC
TRBD1 TRBJ1-6 TRBV4-2 CASTPEGANSPLHF TGTGCCAGCACCCCGGAGGGGGCCAATTCACCCCTCCACTTT
TRBD1 TRBJ2-7 TRBV29-1 CSARDRAYEQYF TGCAGCGCCCGGGACAGGGCCTACGAGCAGTACTTC
TRBD1 TRBJ1-2 TRBV3-1/TRBV3-2 CASSQGSGQDFYGYTF TGTGCCAGCAGCCAGGGATCGGGACAGGACTTTTATGGCTACACCTTC
TRBD1 TRBJ2-3 TRBV19 CASSDTGTGGTDTQYF TGTGCCAGTAGTGACACCGGGACAGGGGGCACAGATACGCAGTATTTT
. TRBJ2-7 TRBV7-9 CASRSRETPALDF TGTGCCAGCAGATCACGGGAGACCCCCGCATTGGACTTC
TRBD1 TRBJ2-7 TRBV10-3 CAITKGTGPSYEQYF TGTGCCATCACCAAAGGGACAGGGCCTTCCTACGAGCAGTACTTC
. TRBJ2-3 TRBV5-1 CASSRRTGGGVTDTQYF TGCGCCAGCAGCCGTAGGACTGGAGGAGGGGTCACAGATACGCAGTATTTT
TRBD2 TRBJ2-7 TRBV2 CASCGGAGGSYEQYF TGTGCCAGCTGCGGCGGAGCGGGAGGCTCCTACGAGCAGTACTTC